The T cell receptor (beta chain) under discussion was sequenced for a study of OX40 agonist ivuxolimab in advanced cancers. Using immunoSEQ multiplex PCR, the repertoire was profiled, and TCRdb retains in-frame clones only, with some absent. The sample yields over 40,000 clones, 84% seen once. V was trimmed by 2 bases and J by 5 bases, leaving 10 bases between them. CDR3 length: 14 residues. This clonotype was obtained from an adult with an advanced solid tumor such as melanoma, head and neck, liver or kidney cancer. The chain carries TRBV23-1 and TRBJ1-5; no firm D call. TRBV23-1 is filed as an ORF, its function uncertain. The sequenced sample was CD4+ or CD8+ T cells sorted from blood, obtained in a trial of the OX40 agonist ivuxolimab. CDR3 loop: CASSQGPPDQPQHF. The DNA of the CDR3 is TGCGCCAGCAGTCAAGGGCCACCCGATCAGCCCCAGCATTTT.